This T cell receptor (beta chain) was sequenced during a study of shared clonotypes between healthy human individuals. Study-wide points: Roughly 4.6% of naive CD4 clonotypes were common to a handful of donors. Larger richness was generally estimated for naive than memory subsets.

Comments on this clone: Antigen: not known.

Genomic DNA (from each subset) was split evenly across several immunoSEQ plates. Some 30,000 T cell genomes, or approximately 190 ng DNA, went into the sorted-subset replicate PCRs. Sequenced by immunoSEQ multiplex PCR; TCRdb stores in-frame clones only, minus some. Among fewer than 2.5 million clones listed, 93% were seen once. The sample comprised naive CD4+ T cells from PBMCs. Documented subset: CD45RA+ positively selected. The sequence came from a man younger than 35 in good health. Some clones in this sample may be carry-over from other donors' samples.

CDR3 sequence (DNA): TGTGCCAGCAGACCTCGGGGTATAGCTAATGAAAAACTGTTTTTT. Its protein product is CASRPRGIANEKLFF. The rearrangement uses TRBV28 and TRBJ1-4, with D uncertain. Germline CDR1 is MDHEN and CDR2 is SYDVKM. The CDR3 spans 15 residues. V shed 6 bases and J shed 3 bases, with 14 bases lying between them.